This T cell receptor beta chain is from a study of blood T cell repertoires in COVID-19. Trimming pared 3 bases from V and 8 bases from J, leaving 13 bases between. CDR3 length equals 13 residues. Per germline, CDR1 SQVTM and CDR2 ANQGSEA. The method was immunoSEQ multiplex PCR; TCRdb's version includes in-frame clones alone and lacks a portion of them. Of fewer than 250,000 clones detected, over 80% appear once; the ten largest clones hold approximately 2.6%. The chain recombines TRBV29-1 with TRBJ1-4; tentatively, D is TRBD1 (6 bases). The sequence was collected from a woman in her 70s with active or convalescent COVID-19. The sample taken for sequencing was peripheral blood. CDR3 region: CSVDPGGGEKLFF. The CDR3 bases are TGCAGCGTTGACCCGGGGGGGGGCGAAAAACTGTTTTTT. Together with reference TRBV29-1 and TRBJ1-4, the CDR3 gives the full variable domain: SAVISQKPSRDICQRGTSLTIQCQVDSQVTMMFWYRQQPGQSLTLIATANQGSEATYESGFVIDKFPISRPNLTFSTLTVSNMSPEDSSIYLCSVDPGGGEKLFFGSGTQLSVL.